This T cell receptor (beta chain) was captured in a study of cytomegalovirus exposure and HLA in healthy donors. Points from the study as a whole: On later analysis, the bulk of CMV-associated TCR beta chains appeared to be HLA-restricted. The only immune exposure information that was available was CMV serostatus. Near-uniform donor sequencing depth was presumed by presence/absence analyses.

Worth noting for this clone: Its target is unknown.

The PCR contained 60 Vbeta and 13 Jbeta primers. Libraries were prepared by immunoSEQ multiplex PCR; TCRdb keeps only in-frame clonotypes and omits some of them. The repertoire holds around 130,000 clones, with more than 70% as singletons. The germline V gene has CDR1 SGHRS and CDR2 YFSETQ. Trimming pared 2 bases from V and 0 bases from J, leaving 9 bases between. The CDR3 extends over 15 amino acids. The source material was PBMCs. The gene calls are TRBV5-1 and TRBJ2-1, with TRBD2 as a possible D gene (5 bases). The source of this sequence is a woman aged 60 to 75 in good health and CMV-seronegative. The CDR3 is CASSFRESSYNEQFF. The CDR3 coding sequence is TGCGCCAGCAGCTTCCGGGAAAGCTCCTACAATGAGCAGTTCTTC. The whole variable domain, filled in from reference TRBV5-1 and TRBJ2-1, reads KAGVTQTPRYLIKTRGQQVTLSCSPISGHRSVSWYQQTPGQGLQFLFEYFSETQRNKGNFPGRFSGRQFSNSRSEMNVSTLELGDSALYLCASSFRESSYNEQFFGPGTRLTVL.